Below are 13 T cell receptor beta chains sequenced from a single sample in a study of cytomegalovirus exposure and HLA in healthy donors (dated by TCRdb to about 2017). The library was produced with the immunoSEQ multiplex PCR assay. The multiplex PCR relied on a mix of 60 forward primers for TCR Vbeta segments and 13 reverse primers for TCR Jbeta segments. The table was pulled from immuneACCESS by TCRdb, which kept in-frame rearrangements only. Such tables lose some clones; where checked, under half of the loss comes from unresolved V genes, and the rest has no known cause. For this sample the table gives some 120,000 clones, of which about 81% were detected only once. The top ten clonotypes cover about 1.8% of the sample. The specimen sequenced was PBMCs. The receptors shown here come from a man in his forties in good health and CMV-seronegative.

The chain joins TRBV6-1 to TRBJ2-7; perhaps TRBD2 as D (5 bases). This CDR3 is 15 amino acids long. CDR1 and CDR2 from the germline V gene are MNHNS and SASEGT. Trimming left V 7 bases short and J 3 bases short, with 19 bases between. The CDR3 nucleotides read TGTGCCAGCATCGTCTCGTATTTGGAGGACTACGAGCAGTACTTC. Amino acid sequence: CASIVSYLEDYEQYF.

The chain links TRBV28 to TRBJ1-5; D is perhaps TRBD1 (5 bases). Trimming took off 7 bases at V and 2 bases at J, with 15 bases between the two ends. The CDR3 runs 15 residues. Germline V gene sequence: CDR1 MDHEN, CDR2 SYDVKM. CDR3 DNA sequence: TGTGCCAGCACTTCGGGGGGTAAGGGCAATCAGCCCCAGCATTTT. Translated, it gives CASTSGGKGNQPQHF.

This sequence joins TRBV5-1 and TRBJ2-1, with a weak D call TRBD1 (7 bases). V lost 1 base, J lost 7 bases, and 12 bases lay in between. CDR3 length equals 14 residues. The germline V gene encodes CDR1 SGHRS and CDR2 YFSETQ. Here the CDR3 DNA reads TGCGCCAGCAGCTTGCTGGAGGGGGCGAATGAGCAGTTCTTC. This codes for CASSLLEGANEQFF.

V and J are TRBV7-2 and TRBJ1-2; no clear D. The V gene lost 5 bases and the J gene lost 2 bases, with 15 bases spanning the gap. Germline CDR1 SGHTA, CDR2 FQGNSA. The CDR3 totals 15 residues. Written as DNA, the CDR3 is TGTGCCAGCAGCCCCCAACCAGGTGGAAACTATGGCTACACCTTC. Its translation: CASSPQPGGNYGYTF.

V is TRBV27 and J is TRBJ2-2; D is undetermined. Germline CDR1 MNHEY, CDR2 SMNVEV (reference sequence). Trimming shortened V by 4 bases and J by 3 bases, and 6 bases separated the two germline ends. This CDR3 has 13 residues. In DNA form, the CDR3 reads TGTGCCAGCAGTTCCTCGTACACCGGGGAGCTGTTTTTT. Amino acid sequence: CASSSSYTGELFF.

The rearrangement links TRBV10-3 to TRBJ2-1; TRBD2 might be the D (6 bases). The germline V and J ends were trimmed by 3 bases and 8 bases, with 17 bases remaining between them. CDR1 and CDR2 from the germline V gene are ENHRY and SYGVKD. The CDR3 runs 15 residues. The CDR3 DNA reads TGTGCCATCAGTGATTCCCTAACTAGGGAGGATGAGCAGTTCTTC. Its translation: CAISDSLTREDEQFF.

The chain has TRBV20-1 and TRBJ1-4, with D unclear. Germline lookup yields CDR1 DFQATT and CDR2 SNEGSKA (reference sequence). The CDR3 is 11 amino acids. The V and J ends lost 3 bases and 7 bases respectively, with 6 bases between them. The CDR3 bases are TGCAGTGCTAGTGAGTCTGAAAAACTGTTTTTT. Amino acids: CSASESEKLFF.

The chain joins TRBV19 to TRBJ2-4, with TRBD2 matching over 8 bases. Germline lookup yields CDR1 LNHDA and CDR2 SQIVND (reference sequence). The CDR3 runs 16 residues. Trimming took 5 bases from V and 0 from J; bases not matched to a gene: 6. This chain's CDR3 is CASSQGLGLAKNIQYF. As DNA, the CDR3 is TGTGCCAGTAGTCAGGGACTAGGCCTAGCCAAAAACATTCAGTACTTC.

V usage is TRBV14 and J usage is TRBJ2-5, with D hard to call. Germline V CDR1 and CDR2: SGHDN, FVKESK. The CDR3 sequence is 13 residues long. V was shortened by 0 bases and J by 5 bases, with 7 bases between the two germline ends. The CDR3 DNA reads TGTGCCAGCAGCCAAGACCCACGGGAGACCCAGTACTTC. This translates into CASSQDPRETQYF.

This clone has a single count. This sequence joins TRBV6-6 and TRBJ1-3; D is unresolved. V lost 6 bases and J lost 2, with 11 bases in between. This CDR3 has 14 residues. The germline CDR1 and CDR2 sequences are MNHNY and SVGAGI (reference sequence). CDR3 DNA: TGTGCCAGCAGCCCTGTTGAGGCTGGAAACACCATATATTTT. Translating it yields CASSPVEAGNTIYF.

V gene TRBV6-6 combines with J gene TRBJ2-3; 9 bases map to TRBD1. The CDR3 runs 14 residues. The germline gives CDR1 MNHNY, CDR2 SVGAGI (reference sequence). After removal of 6 bases from V and 3 bases from J, the junction contained 4 bases not matched to a gene. CDR3 loop: CASRLTGGTDTQYF. CDR3 bases: TGTGCCAGCAGACTGACAGGGGGTACAGATACGCAGTATTTT.

The genes are TRBV9 and TRBJ1-4; D remains unclear. V lost 1 base and J 5 bases, leaving 6 bases between the germline ends. The length of the CDR3 is 13 residues. CDR1 SGDLS and CDR2 YYNGEE come from the germline V gene. The CDR3 loop reads CASSVSGNEKLFF. In DNA form, the CDR3 reads TGTGCCAGCAGCGTATCCGGGAATGAAAAACTGTTTTTT.

The rearrangement links TRBV6-5 to TRBJ1-2, with 9 bases fitting TRBD1. Trimming at V came to 0 bases and at J to 8 bases, leaving 7 bases not matched to a gene. This CDR3 has 15 amino acids. Looked up from germline, CDR1 is MNHEY and CDR2 is SVGAGI. CDR3 loop: CASSYSQTGGGGYTF. The CDR3 region has the DNA TGTGCCAGCAGTTACTCCCAGACAGGGGGAGGCGGCTACACCTTC.